These T cell receptor beta chains were read from a single sample in a study of preoperative IRX-2 immunotherapy in early breast cancer. The table came from immunoSEQ multiplex PCR; TCRdb's copy has only in-frame clones and leaves some out. The repertoire includes about 42,000 clones, about 80% of them detected once, and approximately 1.2% sits in the top ten. The specimen was tumor tissue, collected after IRX-2 immunotherapy. These TCRs come from a human donor with breast cancer. CDR3s include the opening cysteine and the closing phenylalanine or tryptophan. Each record gives: V gene, D gene, J gene, clone size, CDR3 DNA, CDR3 protein. A D gene is named only where the DNA matches it firmly. Some rows mark clone size as missing; the rest say once, few, many or name a class of expanded clone.

>TRBV19|NA|TRBJ1-6|NA
TGTGCCAGTAGTATAGGGCCAGGGGATTCACCCCTCCACTTT
CASSIGPGDSPLHF
>TRBV29-1|NA|TRBJ2-3|NA
TGCAGCGTGGGGACGGATTCAGATACGCAGTATTTT
CSVGTDSDTQYF
>TRBV10-1|TRBD1|TRBJ2-3|NA
TGCGCCAGCAGTTCACTGGGACAGGGGGCTGAGACAGATACGCAGTATTTT
CASSSLGQGAETDTQYF
>TRBV19|NA|TRBJ1-5|NA
TGTGCCAGCGAAAATTACAATCAGCCCCAGCATTTT
CASENYNQPQHF
>TRBV6-8|NA|TRBJ1-3|NA
TGTGCCAGCAGGGGGTTGTTTACGGACTCTGGAAACACCATATATTTT
CASRGLFTDSGNTIYF
>TRBV6-8|NA|TRBJ2-7|NA
TGTGCCAGCAGTTACTCGAGGGGAAGGAGCGAGCAGTACTTC
CASSYSRGRSEQYF
>TRBV5-1|TRBD1|TRBJ1-5|few
TGCGCCAGCAGCTTGGGGCAGGGGGTTCAGCCCCAGCATTTT
CASSLGQGVQPQHF
>TRBV6-8|TRBD2|TRBJ2-7|NA
TGTGCCAGCAGTGACCCTTCTCTAGCGGGAGGGCCCTACGAGCAGTACTTC
CASSDPSLAGGPYEQYF
>TRBV15|NA|TRBJ2-4|NA
TGTGCCACCAGCAGAGTCCAGGGAGCCAAAAACATTCAGTACTTC
CATSRVQGAKNIQYF
>TRBV29-1|NA|TRBJ2-3|few
TGCAGCGCTAGGCTAGCCAAAAATGACGATACGCAGTATTTT
CSARLAKNDDTQYF
>TRBV2|NA|TRBJ2-7|NA
TGTGCCAGCAGTAGACTGCGGGCGAGGGGCGAGCAGTACTTC
CASSRLRARGEQYF
>TRBV12-5|NA|TRBJ2-1|NA
TGTGCCAGCGGAGGGACTTCACTCAATGAGCAGTTCTTC
CASGGTSLNEQFF
>TRBV28|NA|TRBJ1-3|once
TGTGCCAGCAGCCACCCCGGGACACCAACCTCTGGAAACACCATATATTTT
CASSHPGTPTSGNTIYF
>TRBV6-8|NA|TRBJ2-3|NA
TGTGCCAGCAGCCGAACGGGCCTCCTATTGGTAGATACGCAGTATTTT
CASSRTGLLLVDTQYF
>TRBV28|NA|TRBJ1-1|few
TGTGCCAGCAGTTACGGGGCCACTGAAGCTTTCTTT
CASSYGATEAFF
>TRBV5-1|NA|TRBJ1-1|NA
TGCGCCAGCAGCTTGGAGGGGGGCATGAACACTGAAGCTTTCTTT
CASSLEGGMNTEAFF
>TRBV19|TRBD1|TRBJ1-4|NA
TGTGCCAGTAGTATAGGCGGGGTAGGGGGCCGTGAAAAACTGTTTTTT
CASSIGGVGGREKLFF
>TRBV6-8|NA|TRBJ1-5|few
TGTGCCAGCAGTCAAGACCCCCGGAGACAGCCCCAGCATTTT
CASSQDPRRQPQHF
>TRBV19|TRBD1|TRBJ1-2|NA
TGTGCCAGTAGCCCACCCGGGACAGGCACCTCTGGGGGCTACACCTTC
CASSPPGTGTSGGYTF
>TRBV30|NA|TRBJ2-3|NA
TGTGCCTGGAAAGGGGTAGCAGATACGCAGTATTTT
CAWKGVADTQYF
>TRBV5-1|TRBD2|TRBJ2-7|NA
TGCGCCAGCAGCCGACTAGCTACCTCGGGGGAGCAGTACTTC
CASSRLATSGEQYF
>TRBV10-2|TRBD2|TRBJ2-3|NA
TGCGCCAGCAGTGAACGGACTAGGTCTCCCACAGATACGCAGTATTTT
CASSERTRSPTDTQYF